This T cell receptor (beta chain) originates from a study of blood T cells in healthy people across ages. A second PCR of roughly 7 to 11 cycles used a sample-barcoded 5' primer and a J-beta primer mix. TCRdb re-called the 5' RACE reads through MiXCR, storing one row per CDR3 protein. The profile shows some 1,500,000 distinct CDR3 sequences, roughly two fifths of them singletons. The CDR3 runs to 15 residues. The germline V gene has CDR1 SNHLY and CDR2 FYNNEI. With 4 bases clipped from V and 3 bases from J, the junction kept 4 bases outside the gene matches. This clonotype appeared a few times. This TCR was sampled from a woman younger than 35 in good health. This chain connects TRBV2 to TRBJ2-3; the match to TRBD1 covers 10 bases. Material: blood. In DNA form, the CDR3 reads TGTGCCAGCAGTGGCCCGGGACAGGGGACAGATACGCAGTATTTT. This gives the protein CASSGPGQGTDTQYF.